This paragraph reports one T cell receptor (beta chain). The data are from a study of T-cell memory formation after mild COVID-19. TCRdb fed the 5' RACE reads into MiXCR, producing one record per CDR3 protein. The repertoire has fewer than 650,000 distinct CDR3 sequences, roughly 17% of them found once; the top ten carry just over 8%. The sequenced sample was PBMCs or a T cell subset sorted from them (not recorded which). The source of this sequence is an adult woman who had mild COVID-19 (a few samples of this study predate the infection). Cell type and time point are not known.

The CDR3 nucleotides are TGCAGCGTTAAGGGGGACAGGGTTTACGGGGAGCTGTTTTTT. Its protein is CSVKGDRVYGELFF. This chain connects TRBV29-1 to TRBJ2-2; TRBD1 agrees at 9 bases. CDR3 length: 14 residues. V was pared by 5 bases and J by 7 bases, with 8 bases of the junction left unmatched. Germline V gives CDR1 SQVTM, CDR2 ANQGSEA.